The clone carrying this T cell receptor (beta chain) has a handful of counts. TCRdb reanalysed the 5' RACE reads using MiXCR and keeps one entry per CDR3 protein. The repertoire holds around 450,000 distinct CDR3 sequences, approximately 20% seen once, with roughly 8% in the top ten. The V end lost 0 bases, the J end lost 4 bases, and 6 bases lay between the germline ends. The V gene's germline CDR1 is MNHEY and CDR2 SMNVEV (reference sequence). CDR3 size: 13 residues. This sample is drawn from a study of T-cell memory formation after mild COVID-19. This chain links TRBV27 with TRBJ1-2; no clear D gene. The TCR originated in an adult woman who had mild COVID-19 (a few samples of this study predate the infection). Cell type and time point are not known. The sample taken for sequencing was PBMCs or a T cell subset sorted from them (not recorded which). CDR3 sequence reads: CASSLSGSYGYTF. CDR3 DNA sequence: TGTGCCAGCAGTTTATCAGGGTCCTATGGCTACACCTTC.